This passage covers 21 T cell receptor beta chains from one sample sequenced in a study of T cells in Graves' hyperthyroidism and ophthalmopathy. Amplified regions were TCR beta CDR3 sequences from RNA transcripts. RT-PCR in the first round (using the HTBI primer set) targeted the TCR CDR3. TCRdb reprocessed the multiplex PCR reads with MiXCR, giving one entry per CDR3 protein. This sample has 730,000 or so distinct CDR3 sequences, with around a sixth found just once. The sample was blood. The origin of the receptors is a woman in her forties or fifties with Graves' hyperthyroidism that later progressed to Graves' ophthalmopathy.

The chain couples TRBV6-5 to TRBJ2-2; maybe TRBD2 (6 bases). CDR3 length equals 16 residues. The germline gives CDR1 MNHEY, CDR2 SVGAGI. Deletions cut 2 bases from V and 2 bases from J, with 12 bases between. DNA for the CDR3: TGTGCCAGCAGTTACGTTCTTAGCGGTAACACCGGGGAGCTGTTTTTT. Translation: CASSYVLSGNTGELFF.

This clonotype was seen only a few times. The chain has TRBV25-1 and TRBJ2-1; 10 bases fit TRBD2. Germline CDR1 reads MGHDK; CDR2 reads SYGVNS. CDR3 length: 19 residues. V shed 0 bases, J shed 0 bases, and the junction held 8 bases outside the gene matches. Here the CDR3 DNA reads TGTGCCAGCAGTGAATATAGTCCTAGCGGGGGTCTCTCCTACAATGAGCAGTTCTTC. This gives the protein CASSEYSPSGGLSYNEQFF.

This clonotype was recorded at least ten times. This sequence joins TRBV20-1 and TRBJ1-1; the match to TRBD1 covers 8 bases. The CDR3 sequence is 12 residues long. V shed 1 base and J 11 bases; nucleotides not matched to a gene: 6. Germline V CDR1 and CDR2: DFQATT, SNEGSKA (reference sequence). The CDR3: CSARGTGGVAFF. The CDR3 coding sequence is TGCAGTGCTAGAGGAACAGGGGGGGTCGCTTTCTTT.

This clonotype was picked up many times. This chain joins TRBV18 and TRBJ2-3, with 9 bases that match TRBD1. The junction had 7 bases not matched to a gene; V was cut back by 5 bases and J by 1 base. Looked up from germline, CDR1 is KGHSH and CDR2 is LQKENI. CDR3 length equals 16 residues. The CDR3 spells CASSTLDRGGTDTQYF. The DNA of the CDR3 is TGTGCCAGCTCAACCTTGGACAGGGGCGGCACAGATACGCAGTATTTT.

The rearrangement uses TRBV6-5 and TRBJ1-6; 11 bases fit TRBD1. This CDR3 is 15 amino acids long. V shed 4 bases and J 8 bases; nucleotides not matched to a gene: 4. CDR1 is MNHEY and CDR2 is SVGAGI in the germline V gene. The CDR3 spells CASSFSGQGDSPLHF. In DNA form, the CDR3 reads TGTGCCAGCAGTTTCTCGGGACAGGGGGATTCACCCCTCCACTTT.

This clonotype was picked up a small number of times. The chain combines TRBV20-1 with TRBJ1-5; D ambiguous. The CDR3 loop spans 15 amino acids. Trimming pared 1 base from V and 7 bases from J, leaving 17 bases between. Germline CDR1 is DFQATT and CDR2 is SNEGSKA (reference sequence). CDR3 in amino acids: CSARASSRSEQPQHF. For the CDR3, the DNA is TGCAGTGCTAGAGCCTCCTCCAGGTCGGAACAGCCCCAGCATTTT.

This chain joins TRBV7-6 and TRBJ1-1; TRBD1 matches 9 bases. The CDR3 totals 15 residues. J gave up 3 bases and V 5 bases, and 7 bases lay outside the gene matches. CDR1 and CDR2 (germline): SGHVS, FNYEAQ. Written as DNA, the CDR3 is TGTGCCAGCAGCCACGGACAGGGGAAGGACACTGAAGCTTTCTTT. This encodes CASSHGQGKDTEAFF. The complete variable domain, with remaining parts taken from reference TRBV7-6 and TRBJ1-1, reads GAGVSQSPRYKVTKRGQDVALRCDPISGHVSLYWYRQALGQGPEFLTYFNYEAQQDKSGLPNDRFSAERPEGSISTLTIQRTEQRDSAMYRCASSHGQGKDTEAFFGQGTRLTVV.

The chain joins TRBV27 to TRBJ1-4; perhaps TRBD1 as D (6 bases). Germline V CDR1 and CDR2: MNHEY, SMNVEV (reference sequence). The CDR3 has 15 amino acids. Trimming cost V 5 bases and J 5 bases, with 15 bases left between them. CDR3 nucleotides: TGTGCCAGCAGTCTCGTCCTGACAGGAAATGAAAAACTGTTTTTT. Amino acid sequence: CASSLVLTGNEKLFF.

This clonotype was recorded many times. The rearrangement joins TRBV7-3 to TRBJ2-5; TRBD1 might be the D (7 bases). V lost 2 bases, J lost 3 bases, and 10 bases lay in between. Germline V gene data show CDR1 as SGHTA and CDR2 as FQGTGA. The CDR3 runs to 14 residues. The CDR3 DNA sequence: TGTGCCAGCAGCTTAGGCAGGGGGGAAGAGACCCAGTACTTC. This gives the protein CASSLGRGEETQYF.

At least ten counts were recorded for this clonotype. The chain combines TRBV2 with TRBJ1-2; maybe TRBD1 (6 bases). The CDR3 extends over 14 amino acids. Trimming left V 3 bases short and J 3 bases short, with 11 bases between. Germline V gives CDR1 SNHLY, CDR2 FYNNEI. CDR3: CASSDAGDYYGYTF. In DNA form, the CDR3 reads TGTGCCAGCAGTGACGCAGGGGACTACTATGGCTACACCTTC. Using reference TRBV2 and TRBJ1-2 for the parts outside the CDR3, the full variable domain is EPEVTQTPSHQVTQMGQEVILRCVPISNHLYFYWYRQILGQKVEFLVSFYNNEISEKSEIFDDQFSVERPDGSNFTLKIRSTKLEDSAMYFCASSDAGDYYGYTFGSGTRLTVV.

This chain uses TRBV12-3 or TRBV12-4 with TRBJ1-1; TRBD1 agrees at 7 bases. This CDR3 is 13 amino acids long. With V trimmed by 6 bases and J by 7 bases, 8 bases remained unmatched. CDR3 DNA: TGTGCCAGCAGCGTGGGACAGACGGGTGAAGCTTTCTTT. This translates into CASSVGQTGEAFF.

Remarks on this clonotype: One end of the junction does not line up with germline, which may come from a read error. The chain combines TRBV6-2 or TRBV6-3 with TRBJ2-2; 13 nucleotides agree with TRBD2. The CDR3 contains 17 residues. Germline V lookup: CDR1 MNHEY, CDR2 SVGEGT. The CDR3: CASSRTSGGSNTGELFF. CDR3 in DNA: TGCGCCAGCAGCCGGACTAGCGGGGGCTCCAACACCGGGGAGCTGTTTTTT.

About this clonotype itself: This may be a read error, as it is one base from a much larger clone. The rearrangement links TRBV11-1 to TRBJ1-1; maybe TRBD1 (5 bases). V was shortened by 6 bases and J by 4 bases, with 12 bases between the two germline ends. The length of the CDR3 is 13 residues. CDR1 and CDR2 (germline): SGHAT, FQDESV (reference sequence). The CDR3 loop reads CASRRDGGTEAFF. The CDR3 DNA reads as TGTGCCAGCAGACGCGACGGGGGCACTGAAGCTTTCTTT. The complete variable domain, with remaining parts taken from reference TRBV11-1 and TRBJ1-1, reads EAEVAQSPRYKITEKSQAVAFWCDPISGHATLYWYRQILGQGPELLVQFQDESVVDDSQLPKDRFSAERLKGVDSTLKIQPAELGDSAMYLCASRRDGGTEAFFGQGTRLTVV.

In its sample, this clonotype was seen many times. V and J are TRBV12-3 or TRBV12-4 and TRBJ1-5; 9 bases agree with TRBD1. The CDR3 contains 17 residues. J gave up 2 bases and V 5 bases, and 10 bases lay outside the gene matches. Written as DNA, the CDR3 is TGTGCCAGCAGTCGCGAACGGGACAGGGTCGGCAATCAGCCCCAGCATTTT. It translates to CASSRERDRVGNQPQHF.

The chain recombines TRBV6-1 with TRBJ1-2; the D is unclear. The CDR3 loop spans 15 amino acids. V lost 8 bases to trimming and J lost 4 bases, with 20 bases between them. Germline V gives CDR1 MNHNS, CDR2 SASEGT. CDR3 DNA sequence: TGTGCCAGCCGCGCACGGGCGGGGAGTTCCTATGGCTACACCTTC. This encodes CASRARAGSSYGYTF.

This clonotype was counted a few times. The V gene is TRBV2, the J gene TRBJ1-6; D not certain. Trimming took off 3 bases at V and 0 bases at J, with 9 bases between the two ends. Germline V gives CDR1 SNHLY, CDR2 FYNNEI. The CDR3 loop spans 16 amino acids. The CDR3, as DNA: TGTGCCAGCAGTGAGGGCTTGAGCTCCTATAATTCACCCCTCCACTTT. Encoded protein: CASSEGLSSYNSPLHF.

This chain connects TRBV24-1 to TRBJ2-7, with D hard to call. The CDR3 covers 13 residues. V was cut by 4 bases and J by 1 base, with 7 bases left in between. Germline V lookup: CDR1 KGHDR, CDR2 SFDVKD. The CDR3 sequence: CATSEATSYEQYF. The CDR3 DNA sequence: TGTGCCACCAGTGAGGCCACTTCCTACGAGCAGTACTTC.

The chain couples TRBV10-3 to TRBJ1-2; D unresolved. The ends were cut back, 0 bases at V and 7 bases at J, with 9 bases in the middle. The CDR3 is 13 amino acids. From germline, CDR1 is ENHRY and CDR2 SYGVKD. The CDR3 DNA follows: TGTGCCATCAGTGAGTCGGAGGGAGGTGGCTACACCTTC. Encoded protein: CAISESEGGGYTF.

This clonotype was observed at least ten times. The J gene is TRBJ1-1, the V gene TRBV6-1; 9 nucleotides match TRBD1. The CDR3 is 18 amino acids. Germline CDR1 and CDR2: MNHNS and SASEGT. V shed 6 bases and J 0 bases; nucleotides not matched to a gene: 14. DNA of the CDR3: TGTGCCAGCAGACCCAAACCCCCGGGACAGGGTTTGAACACTGAAGCTTTCTTT. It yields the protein CASRPKPPGQGLNTEAFF.

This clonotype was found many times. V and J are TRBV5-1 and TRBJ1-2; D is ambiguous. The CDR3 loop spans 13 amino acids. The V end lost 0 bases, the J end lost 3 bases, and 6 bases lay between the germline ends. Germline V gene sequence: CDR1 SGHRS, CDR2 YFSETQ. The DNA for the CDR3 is TGCGCCAGCAGCTTGGCAGATGACTATGGCTACACCTTC. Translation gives CASSLADDYGYTF.

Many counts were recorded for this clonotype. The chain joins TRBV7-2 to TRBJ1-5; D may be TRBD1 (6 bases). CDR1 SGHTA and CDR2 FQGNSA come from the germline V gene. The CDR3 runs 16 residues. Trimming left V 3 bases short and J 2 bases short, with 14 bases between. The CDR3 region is CASSFTPGHRNQPQHF. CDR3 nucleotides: TGTGCCAGCAGCTTCACTCCGGGACATCGCAATCAGCCCCAGCATTTT.